This T cell receptor beta chain is from a study of cytomegalovirus exposure and HLA in healthy donors. Study-level information: The 120 or so validation repertoires used a platform that matched the one used for the approximately 700 first-cohort repertoires, as a later analysis reported.

This CDR3 has 15 amino acids. Germline values: CDR1 SGHRS, CDR2 YFSETQ. The V segment lost 4 bases and the J segment 2 bases; nucleotides outside the gene matches: 7. Sequencing was performed with immunoSEQ multiplex PCR; in TCRdb, only in-frame clones are kept and a portion is missing. The sample shows approximately 140,000 clones, 84% of them seen only once. The table lists this clone with a few counts. Its antigen is not identified. Overall study results and limits: The finding came from a later analysis; first-cohort TCR clusters tended to co-occur in the approximately 120 validation repertoires. For most TCR sequences rarity was the rule, although some public TCRs occurred in many donors. Researchers catalogued around 150 TCR beta chains as cytomegalovirus-associated.

The rearrangement joins TRBV5-1 to TRBJ1-2, with 8 bases matching TRBD1. This TCR was recovered from a woman in her 30s in good health and CMV-seronegative. The sequencing sample was made of PBMCs. The CDR3 loop is CASSETGGPNYGYTF. In DNA, the CDR3 is TGCGCCAGCAGCGAAACAGGGGGTCCCAACTATGGCTACACCTTC.